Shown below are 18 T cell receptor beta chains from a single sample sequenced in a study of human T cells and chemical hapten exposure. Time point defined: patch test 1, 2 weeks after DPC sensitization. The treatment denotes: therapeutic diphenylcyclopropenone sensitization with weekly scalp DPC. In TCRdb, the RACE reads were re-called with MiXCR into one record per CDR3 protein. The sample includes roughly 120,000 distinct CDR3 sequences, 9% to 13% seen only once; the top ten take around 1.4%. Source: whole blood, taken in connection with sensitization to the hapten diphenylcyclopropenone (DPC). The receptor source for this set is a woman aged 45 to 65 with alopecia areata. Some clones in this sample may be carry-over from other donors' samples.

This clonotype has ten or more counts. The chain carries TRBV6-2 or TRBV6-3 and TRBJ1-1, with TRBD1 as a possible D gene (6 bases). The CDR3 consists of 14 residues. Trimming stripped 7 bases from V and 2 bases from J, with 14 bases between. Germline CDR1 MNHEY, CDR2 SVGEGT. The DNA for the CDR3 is TGTGCCAGCACCCTCGGACAGATAAACACTGAAGCTTTCTTT. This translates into CASTLGQINTEAFF.

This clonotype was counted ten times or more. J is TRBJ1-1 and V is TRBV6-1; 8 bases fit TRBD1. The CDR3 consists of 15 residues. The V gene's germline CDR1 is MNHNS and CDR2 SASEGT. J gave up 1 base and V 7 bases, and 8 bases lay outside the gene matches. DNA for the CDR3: TGTGCCAGCACTCCTAACGACAGGGGGAACACTGAAGCTTTCTTT. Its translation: CASTPNDRGNTEAFF.

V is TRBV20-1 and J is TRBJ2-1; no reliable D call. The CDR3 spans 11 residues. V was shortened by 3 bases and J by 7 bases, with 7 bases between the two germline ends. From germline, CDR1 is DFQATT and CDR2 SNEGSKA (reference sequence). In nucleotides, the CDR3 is TGCAGTGCTAGTCGTCCAAATGAGCAGTTCTTC. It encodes CSASRPNEQFF.

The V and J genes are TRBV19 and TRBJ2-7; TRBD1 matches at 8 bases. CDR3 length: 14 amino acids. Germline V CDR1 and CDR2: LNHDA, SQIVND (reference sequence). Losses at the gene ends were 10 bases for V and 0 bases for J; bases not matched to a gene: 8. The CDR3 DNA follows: TGTGCCACCAAACCAGGGGGCAGCTCCTACGAGCAGTACTTC. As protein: CATKPGGSSYEQYF.

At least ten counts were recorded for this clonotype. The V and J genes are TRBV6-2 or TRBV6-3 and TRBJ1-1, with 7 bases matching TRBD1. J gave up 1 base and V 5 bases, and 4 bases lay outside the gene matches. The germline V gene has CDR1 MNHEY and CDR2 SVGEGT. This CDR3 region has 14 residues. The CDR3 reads CASSRQGPNTEAFF. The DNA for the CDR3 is TGTGCCAGCAGTCGACAGGGTCCGAACACTGAAGCTTTCTTT.

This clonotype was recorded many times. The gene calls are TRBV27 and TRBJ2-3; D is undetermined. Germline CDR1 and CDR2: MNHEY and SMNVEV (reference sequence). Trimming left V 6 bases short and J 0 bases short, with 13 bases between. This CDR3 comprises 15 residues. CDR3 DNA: TGTGCCAGCAGAGCGTACCCAGAGAGCACAGATACGCAGTATTTT. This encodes CASRAYPESTDTQYF.

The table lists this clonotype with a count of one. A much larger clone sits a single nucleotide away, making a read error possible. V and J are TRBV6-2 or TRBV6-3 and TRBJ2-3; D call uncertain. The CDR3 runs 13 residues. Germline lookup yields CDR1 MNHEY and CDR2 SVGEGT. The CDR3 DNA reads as TGTGCCAGCAGTTGGGTCTCCACAGCTACGCAGTATTTT. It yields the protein CASSWVSTATQYF.

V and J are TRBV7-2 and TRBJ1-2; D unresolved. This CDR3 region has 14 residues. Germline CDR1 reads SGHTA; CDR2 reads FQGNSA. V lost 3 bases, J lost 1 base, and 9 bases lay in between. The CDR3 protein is CASSFGMLNYGYTF. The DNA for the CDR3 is TGTGCCAGCAGCTTCGGTATGCTTAACTATGGCTACACCTTC.

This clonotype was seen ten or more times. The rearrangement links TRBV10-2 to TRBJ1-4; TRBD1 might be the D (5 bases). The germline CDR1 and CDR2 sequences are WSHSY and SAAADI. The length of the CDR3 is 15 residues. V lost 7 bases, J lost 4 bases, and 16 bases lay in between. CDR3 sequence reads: CASKDPGTNNEKLFF. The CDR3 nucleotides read TGCGCCAGCAAAGACCCCGGGACCAATAATGAAAAACTGTTTTTT.

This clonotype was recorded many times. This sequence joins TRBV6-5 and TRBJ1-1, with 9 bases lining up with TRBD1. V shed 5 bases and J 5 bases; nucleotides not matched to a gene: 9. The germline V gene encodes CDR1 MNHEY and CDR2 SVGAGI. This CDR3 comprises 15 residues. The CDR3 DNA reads TGTGCCAGCAGTCTAACGGGACAGGGCAGGACTGAAGCTTTCTTT. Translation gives CASSLTGQGRTEAFF.

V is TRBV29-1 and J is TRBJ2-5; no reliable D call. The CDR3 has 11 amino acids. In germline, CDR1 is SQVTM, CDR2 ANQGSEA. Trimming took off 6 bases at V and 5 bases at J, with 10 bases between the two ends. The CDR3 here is CSVRKVETQYF. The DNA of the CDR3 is TGCAGCGTGCGTAAGGTGGAGACCCAGTACTTC.

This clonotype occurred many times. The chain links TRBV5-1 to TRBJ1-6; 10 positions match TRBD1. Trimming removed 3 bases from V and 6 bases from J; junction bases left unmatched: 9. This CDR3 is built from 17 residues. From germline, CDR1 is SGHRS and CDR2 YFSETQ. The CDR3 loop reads CASSWALRDRGNSPLHF. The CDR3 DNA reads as TGCGCCAGCAGCTGGGCACTCCGGGACAGGGGTAATTCACCCCTCCACTTT.

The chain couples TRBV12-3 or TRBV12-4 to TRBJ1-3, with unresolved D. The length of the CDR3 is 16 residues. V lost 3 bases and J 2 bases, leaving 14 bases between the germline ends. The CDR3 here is CASSFARFPTGNTIYF. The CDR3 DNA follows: TGTGCCAGCAGTTTTGCTCGTTTTCCTACTGGAAACACCATATATTTT.

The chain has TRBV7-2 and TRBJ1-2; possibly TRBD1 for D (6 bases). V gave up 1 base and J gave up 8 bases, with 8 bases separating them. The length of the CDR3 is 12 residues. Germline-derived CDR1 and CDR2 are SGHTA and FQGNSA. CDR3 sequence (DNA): TGTGCCAGCAGCTTAGGGGGGCGAGGCTACACCTTC. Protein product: CASSLGGRGYTF.

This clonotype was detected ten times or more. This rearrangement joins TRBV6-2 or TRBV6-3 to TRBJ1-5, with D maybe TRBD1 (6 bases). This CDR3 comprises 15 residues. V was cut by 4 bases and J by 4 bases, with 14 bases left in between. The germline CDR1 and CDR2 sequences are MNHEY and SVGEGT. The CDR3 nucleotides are TGTGCCAGCAGTTTTGGACAGAACAAAAATCAGCCCCAGCATTTT. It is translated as CASSFGQNKNQPQHF.

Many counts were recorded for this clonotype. CDR3 amino acids: CASSLLNQPQHF. The CDR3 DNA follows: TGTGCCAGCAGTCTTCTCAATCAGCCCCAGCATTTT. This chain links TRBV27 with TRBJ1-5; no firm D call. The V and J ends lost 5 bases and 3 bases respectively, with 5 bases between them. This CDR3 has 12 amino acids. Germline V gene data show CDR1 as MNHEY and CDR2 as SMNVEV (reference sequence).

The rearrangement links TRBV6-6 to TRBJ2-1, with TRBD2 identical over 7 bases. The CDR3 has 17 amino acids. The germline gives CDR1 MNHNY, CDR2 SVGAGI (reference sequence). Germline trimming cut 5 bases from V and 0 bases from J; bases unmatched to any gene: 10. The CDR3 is CASSRSVAGPSYNEQFF. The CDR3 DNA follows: TGTGCCAGCAGTAGGTCGGTAGCGGGTCCCTCCTACAATGAGCAGTTCTTC.

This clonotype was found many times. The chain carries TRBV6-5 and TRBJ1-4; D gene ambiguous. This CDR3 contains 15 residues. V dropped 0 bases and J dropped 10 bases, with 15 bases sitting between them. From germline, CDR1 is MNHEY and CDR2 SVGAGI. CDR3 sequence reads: CASSYSTVFMGKLFF. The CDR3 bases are TGTGCCAGCAGTTACTCGACGGTTTTTATGGGAAAACTGTTTTTT.